This TCR beta chain originates from a study of Ad26.COV2.S vaccination and SARS-CoV-2 variants. Points from the study as a whole: Higher spike-specific TCR breadth was found in vaccine recipients than in placebo recipients.

This clone has only one observation. As yet, its antigen is unknown. Only in-frame clones appear in the TCRdb table, and some are missing; sequencing was by immunoSEQ multiplex PCR. The sample records some 340,000 clones, around four fifths being singletons. Treatment noted: some 20 received Ad26.COV2.S at low or high dose, single or two shots; 5 received placebo; per-sample allocation not given. Sampling occurred on day 63 after the first vaccine or placebo injection. CDR1 and CDR2 from the germline V gene are MNHEY and SMNVEV (reference sequence). This CDR3 has 18 residues. V dropped 5 bases and J dropped 0; count of bases not matched to a gene: 11.

Specimen: peripheral blood, collected in a trial of Ad26.COV2.S vaccine versus placebo. The TCR originated in a person between 18 and 59 years old who received the Ad26.COV2.S COVID-19 vaccine or a placebo. The rearrangement joins TRBV27 to TRBJ2-1, with TRBD2 identical over 9 bases. Here the CDR3 DNA reads TGTGCCAGCAGTAGAAATAGCGGGGGCGTTAGCTCCTACAATGAGCAGTTCTTC. Its protein is CASSRNSGGVSSYNEQFF.